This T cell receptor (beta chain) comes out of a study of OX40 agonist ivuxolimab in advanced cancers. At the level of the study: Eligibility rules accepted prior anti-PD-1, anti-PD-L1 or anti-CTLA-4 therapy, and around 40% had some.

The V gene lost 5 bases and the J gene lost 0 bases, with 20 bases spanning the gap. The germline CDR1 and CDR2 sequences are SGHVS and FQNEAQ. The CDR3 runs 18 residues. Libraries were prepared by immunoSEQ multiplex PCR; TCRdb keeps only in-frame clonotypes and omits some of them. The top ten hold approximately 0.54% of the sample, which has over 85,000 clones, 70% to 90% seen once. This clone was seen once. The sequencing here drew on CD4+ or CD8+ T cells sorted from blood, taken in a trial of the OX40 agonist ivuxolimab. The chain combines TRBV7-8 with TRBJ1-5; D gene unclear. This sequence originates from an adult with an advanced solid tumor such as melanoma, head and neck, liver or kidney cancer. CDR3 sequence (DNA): TGTGCCAGCAGCCCGACAAGGGCAGGAGCCTATAGCAATCAGCCCCAGCATTTT. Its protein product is CASSPTRAGAYSNQPQHF.